This T cell receptor (beta chain) originates from a study of cytomegalovirus exposure and HLA in healthy donors. Germline-derived CDR1 and CDR2 are SQVTM and ANQGSEA. The V gene end was trimmed by 6 bases and the J gene end by 4 bases; junction bases not matched to a gene: 8. The CDR3 contains 14 residues. Primers for the PCR totalled 60 Vbeta and 13 Jbeta. The protocol was immunoSEQ multiplex PCR, while the TCRdb copy is restricted to in-frame clones and leaves out a portion. Counted here are 95,000 to 110,000 clones, about 75% occurring once; the ten biggest clones make up roughly 6.2%. The source is a man in his sixties in good health and CMV-seropositive. The rearrangement uses TRBV29-1 and TRBJ2-1, with 8 bases matching TRBD1. Sequencing was carried out using PBMCs. The CDR3 sequence: CSVVGQGIYNEQFF. DNA of the CDR3: TGCAGCGTGGTAGGACAGGGCATATACAATGAGCAGTTCTTC.